This T cell receptor (beta chain) was captured by sequencing in a study of patients and donors after allogeneic stem cell transplantation. The germline V gene encodes CDR1 DFQATT and CDR2 SNEGSKA (reference sequence). The CDR3 runs 14 residues. With 4 bases removed from V and 14 bases from J, the gap between germline ends came to 21 bases. TCRdb ran MiXCR on the RT-PCR reads and lists one entry per CDR3 protein. The data contain hundreds of thousands of distinct CDR3 sequences, 15% to 20% of them singletons. This clonotype originated in a human donor who was either an allogeneic HSCT recipient or a stem cell or donor lymphocyte infusion donor (not recorded which). It is not recorded whose cells these are; they may come from a transplant donor. V and J are TRBV20-1 and TRBJ1-6; weak D call: TRBD1 (5 bases). The sequencing input was blood, either unsorted or a sorted T cell fraction (not recorded which). CDR3 residues: CSATTGAAGEALHF. The DNA of the CDR3 is TGCAGTGCTACAACTGGGGCGGCCGGCGAGGCCCTCCACTTT.